These 25 T cell receptor beta chains came from one sample sequenced in a study of control samples from healthy donors and cancer patients. Produced via immunoSEQ multiplex PCR; TCRdb's table is partial and in-frame only. This table has roughly 170,000 clones, 85% to 90% appearing once. Source material: blood. The receptors come from a woman aged 30 to 39 in good health.

Details on this clone: At one end, the junction sequence differs from germline, possibly due to a read error. The gene calls are TRBV15 and TRBJ2-7; D is possibly TRBD1 (7 bases). Germline V lookup: CDR1 LNHNV, CDR2 YYDKDF (reference sequence). CDR3 length equals 12 residues. Written as DNA, the CDR3 is TGTGCCACCCGCAGGGGGGAGAACGAGCAGTACTTC. Translating it yields CATRRGENEQYF.

The sample holds one count of this clone. This rearrangement joins TRBV29-1 to TRBJ1-1, with a weak D call TRBD1 (6 bases). The V end lost 4 bases, the J end lost 1 base, and 10 bases lay between the germline ends. Germline-derived CDR1 and CDR2 are SQVTM and ANQGSEA. The CDR3 is 13 amino acids. In DNA, the CDR3 is TGCAGCGTTGGGGGCAGGGGGAACACTGAAGCTTTCTTT. The encoded protein is CSVGGRGNTEAFF.

A few counts support this clone. The genes are TRBV6-1 and TRBJ2-7; TRBD2 agrees at 7 bases. CDR1 is MNHNS, CDR2 SASEGT, per germline. J gave up 3 bases and V 0 bases, and 5 bases lay outside the gene matches. The CDR3 totals 15 residues. CDR3 amino acids: CASSEAGGRVYEQYV. The CDR3 DNA follows: TGTGCCAGCAGTGAAGCCGGGGGGAGGGTCTACGAGCAGTACGTC.

This clone has only one observation. The V call is TRBV19, the J call TRBJ2-1; D might be TRBD1 (7 bases). This CDR3 has 15 residues. CDR1 and CDR2 from the germline V gene are LNHDA and SQIVND (reference sequence). Trimming removed 1 base from V and 5 bases from J, with 12 bases in between. CDR3 region: CASSIVQGGHNEQFF. The CDR3 bases are TGTGCCAGTAGTATAGTTCAGGGGGGCCACAATGAGCAGTTCTTC.

This clone came up many times. The rearrangement uses TRBV19 and TRBJ2-6, with unresolved D. This CDR3 spans 15 amino acids. Germline V CDR1 and CDR2: LNHDA, SQIVND (reference sequence). Deletions cut 2 bases from V and 0 bases from J, with 5 bases between. CDR3 in amino acids: CASSIQDSGANVLTF. The CDR3 DNA reads as TGTGCCAGTAGTATACAAGACTCTGGGGCCAACGTCCTGACTTTC.

The CDR3 nucleotides read TGTGCCATCAGTGACGCGGGAGATGCAGATACGCAGTATTTT. As protein: CAISDAGDADTQYF. This sequence joins TRBV10-3 and TRBJ2-3; 7 nucleotides match TRBD2. V lost 3 bases and J lost 4; bases outside the gene matches: 4. The CDR3 totals 14 residues. Germline-derived CDR1 and CDR2 are ENHRY and SYGVKD.

Notes on this clone: The same CDR3 arises from other DNA sequences in this sample as well. The chain employs TRBV30 and TRBJ1-2; unclear D gene. Germline-derived CDR1 and CDR2 are GTSNPN and SVGIG (reference sequence). V lost 0 bases and J 2 bases, leaving 7 bases between the germline ends. CDR3 size: 13 residues. CDR3 DNA: TGTGCCTGGAGTGTACCCCAGAACTATGGCTACACCTTC. This gives the protein CAWSVPQNYGYTF.

This chain connects TRBV4-2 to TRBJ2-3; D remains unclear. Germline V CDR1 and CDR2: LGHNA, YNFKEQ. The CDR3 extends over 14 amino acids. Trimming stripped 8 bases from V and 2 bases from J, with 14 bases between. The CDR3 DNA reads as TGTGCCAGCTCCCCGGCGGCCTTCACAGATACGCAGTATTTT. This translates into CASSPAAFTDTQYF.

The V call is TRBV6-5, the J call TRBJ2-3, with D possibly matching TRBD2 (5 bases). CDR1 is MNHEY and CDR2 is SVGAGI in the germline V gene. The CDR3 totals 15 residues. Trimming took 4 bases from V and 4 from J, leaving 15 bases between them. CDR3 DNA sequence: TGTGCCAGCAGTTCCCGGGGAGACCCCGCAGATACGCAGTATTTT. It yields the protein CASSSRGDPADTQYF.

In nucleotides, the CDR3 is TGTGCCAGCAGAAGACAGGGGGGAGACTATGGCTACACCTTC. Protein sequence: CASRRQGGDYGYTF. The rearrangement joins TRBV6-5 to TRBJ1-2; TRBD1 aligns across 9 bases. Germline V gene sequence: CDR1 MNHEY, CDR2 SVGAGI. This CDR3 spans 14 amino acids. The J segment lost 3 bases and the V segment lost 6 bases, leaving 5 bases of the junction unmatched.

This clone was found once. The CDR3 bases are TGTGCCAGCAGCTCCCCGATGGGTGGGGAAACGAACACCGGGGAGCTGTTTTTT. Amino acid sequence: CASSSPMGGETNTGELFF. The V and J genes are TRBV7-9 and TRBJ2-2, with D hard to call. The V end lost 4 bases, the J end lost 0 bases, and 18 bases lay between the germline ends. This CDR3 region has 18 residues. CDR1 and CDR2 (germline): SEHNR, FQNEAQ (reference sequence).

This chain connects TRBV18 to TRBJ1-1; perhaps TRBD1 as D (5 bases). Per the germline V gene, CDR1 is KGHSH and CDR2 is LQKENI. The V end lost 3 bases, the J end lost 1 base, and 9 bases lay between the germline ends. CDR3 size: 14 residues. CDR3 loop: CASSPWGSNTEAFF. CDR3 nucleotide sequence: TGTGCCAGCTCACCTTGGGGGTCGAACACTGAAGCTTTCTTT. The full variable domain, with the rest looked up from reference TRBV18 and TRBJ1-1, is NAGVMQNPRHLVRRRGQEARLRCSPMKGHSHVYWYRQLPEEGLKFMVYLQKENIIDESGMPKERFSAEFPKEGPSILRIQQVVRGDSAAYFCASSPWGSNTEAFFGQGTRLTVV.

The CDR3 DNA reads TGCGCCAGCGGGAATAGACTAGCCCCCTACGAGCAGTACTTC. Its translation: CASGNRLAPYEQYF. The V and J genes are TRBV23-1 and TRBJ2-7; 7 bases are shared with TRBD2. TRBV23-1 is noted as an ORF with a role that remains uncertain. V shed 8 bases and J 2 bases; nucleotides not matched to a gene: 9. The CDR3 has 14 residues.

This clone was recorded only once. CDR3 region: CASSLRGPTEAFF. The CDR3 nucleotides read TGTGCCAGCAGTTTACGAGGGCCCACTGAAGCTTTCTTT. This sequence joins TRBV27 and TRBJ1-1, with D hard to call. This CDR3 spans 13 amino acids. CDR1 is MNHEY and CDR2 is SMNVEV in the germline V gene (reference sequence). Trimming shortened V by 2 bases and J by 4 bases, and 8 bases separated the two germline ends.

V usage is TRBV24-1 and J usage is TRBJ2-2; no reliable D call. In germline, CDR1 is KGHDR, CDR2 SFDVKD. The CDR3 runs to 13 residues. The V and J ends lost 12 bases and 7 bases respectively, with 17 bases between them. DNA of the CDR3: TGTGCCTCAGGTGCTCGGCGGTTCGGGGAGCTGTTTTTT. Amino acids: CASGARRFGELFF.

The chain has TRBV9 and TRBJ2-1; 10 nucleotides agree with TRBD1. This CDR3 is 15 amino acids long. J was trimmed by 2 bases and V by 4 bases; bases with no gene match: 3. CDR1 SGDLS and CDR2 YYNGEE come from the germline V gene. In DNA, the CDR3 is TGTGCCAGCAGCCCCGACAGGGGGCCCTACAATGAGCAGTTCTTC. This sequence encodes CASSPDRGPYNEQFF. Looking up the rest from reference TRBV9 and TRBJ2-1 gives the full variable domain: DSGVTQTPKHLITATGQRVTLRCSPRSGDLSVYWYQQSLDQGLQFLIQYYNGEERAKGNILERFSAQQFPDLHSELNLSSLELGDSALYFCASSPDRGPYNEQFFGPGTRLTVL.

V is TRBV28 and J is TRBJ2-5, with 10 positions matching TRBD1. The CDR3 is 13 amino acids. Germline V CDR1 and CDR2: MDHEN, SYDVKM. Trimming took 6 bases from V and 6 from J; bases not matched to a gene: 4. In DNA form, the CDR3 reads TGTGCCAGCAGCCGGGACAGGGGACAGACCCAGTACTTC. Translation: CASSRDRGQTQYF.

The chain uses TRBV6-4 and TRBJ1-2; TRBD1 matches 8 bases. J lost 8 bases, V lost 4 bases, and 15 bases had no gene match. The germline V gene encodes CDR1 MRHNA and CDR2 SNTAGT. This CDR3 has 16 residues. CDR3 in DNA: TGTGCCAGCAGTGGCGAATATCGACAGGGGAAGAGCGGCTACACCTTC. The encoded protein is CASSGEYRQGKSGYTF.

The rearrangement joins TRBV15 to TRBJ2-5, with TRBD1 matching 8 bases. The V and J ends lost 1 base and 3 bases, in that order; junction bases with no gene match: 4. The CDR3 contains 15 residues. Germline values: CDR1 LNHNV, CDR2 YYDKDF (reference sequence). The CDR3 is CATSRGSGGEETQYF. CDR3 DNA: TGTGCCACCAGCAGAGGGTCAGGGGGCGAAGAGACCCAGTACTTC. The complete variable domain, with remaining parts taken from reference TRBV15 and TRBJ2-5, reads DAMVIQNPRYQVTQFGKPVTLSCSQTLNHNVMYWYQQKSSQAPKLLFHYYDKDFNNEADTPDNFQSRRPNTSFCFLDIRSPGLGDTAMYLCATSRGSGGEETQYFGPGTRLLVL.

In this sample, this clone turned up once. The J gene is TRBJ1-1, the V gene TRBV7-8, with a possible D match to TRBD1 (5 bases). This CDR3 contains 15 residues. Looked up from germline, CDR1 is SGHVS and CDR2 is FQNEAQ. V was shortened by 8 bases and J by 2 bases, with 18 bases between the two germline ends. The CDR3 DNA follows: TGTGCCAGCGGCCCAATTGGGACGTACAACACTGAAGCTTTCTTT. This codes for CASGPIGTYNTEAFF.

V usage is TRBV10-3 and J usage is TRBJ2-5, with 8 positions matching TRBD2. This CDR3 is 14 amino acids long. V lost 3 bases, J lost 5 bases, and 5 bases stayed unmatched. CDR1 is ENHRY, CDR2 SYGVKD, per germline. In nucleotides, the CDR3 is TGTGCCATCAGTGATTTGACTAGCGTTGAGACCCAGTACTTC. This codes for CAISDLTSVETQYF.

The chain couples TRBV9 to TRBJ1-6; maybe TRBD1 (5 bases). V shed 3 bases and J shed 13 bases, with 29 bases lying between them. The CDR3 is 18 amino acids. Germline V gene data show CDR1 as SGDLS and CDR2 as YYNGEE. CDR3 region: CASSAHPAGTAGLFPLHF. The DNA for the CDR3 is TGTGCCAGCAGCGCCCACCCGGCCGGGACGGCGGGCCTTTTTCCCCTCCACTTT. Full variable domain (remainder filled in from reference TRBV9 and TRBJ1-6): DSGVTQTPKHLITATGQRVTLRCSPRSGDLSVYWYQQSLDQGLQFLIQYYNGEERAKGNILERFSAQQFPDLHSELNLSSLELGDSALYFCASSAHPAGTAGLFPLHFGNGTRLTVT.

This chain uses TRBV4-2 with TRBJ2-7; no definite D call. CDR3 length equals 13 residues. Germline V gives CDR1 LGHNA, CDR2 YNFKEQ. Trimming stripped 0 bases from V and 5 bases from J, with 8 bases between. The CDR3 DNA reads TGTGCCAGCAGCCAAGATGGCGGCGACGAGCAGTACTTC. Protein product: CASSQDGGDEQYF.

Only a few counts were recorded for this clone. The chain employs TRBV6-5 and TRBJ1-6; no clear D gene. The germline V gene encodes CDR1 MNHEY and CDR2 SVGAGI. This CDR3 is built from 15 residues. V lost 5 bases and J lost 4, with 12 bases in between. CDR3 protein: CASSPDRAYNSPLHF. The CDR3 coding sequence is TGTGCCAGCAGTCCCGACCGGGCGTATAATTCACCCCTCCACTTT.

The table lists this clone with a count of one. This chain connects TRBV28 to TRBJ2-5; 10 bases map to TRBD1. J was trimmed by 2 bases and V by 6 bases; bases with no gene match: 6. The CDR3 runs 15 residues. Germline assignment: CDR1 MDHEN and CDR2 SYDVKM. The CDR3 DNA sequence: TGTGCCAGCAGAGTGACAGGGGGCAGGCAAGAGACCCAGTACTTC. It codes for CASRVTGGRQETQYF. The whole variable domain, filled in from reference TRBV28 and TRBJ2-5, reads DVKVTQSSRYLVKRTGEKVFLECVQDMDHENMFWYRQDPGLGLRLIYFSYDVKMKEKGDIPEGYSVSREKKERFSLILESASTNQTSMYLCASRVTGGRQETQYFGPGTRLLVL.